This T cell receptor (beta chain) was recorded in a study of blood T cell repertoires in COVID-19. At the level of the study: T cells, B-cell-depleted T cells, or PBMCs provided the cDNA or gDNA that served as material.

Using immunoSEQ multiplex PCR, the repertoire was profiled, and TCRdb retains in-frame clones only, with some absent. The top ten hold roughly 4.6% of the sample, which has roughly 97,000 clones, approximately 88% seen once. The table lists this clone with a few counts. This receptor was obtained from a human donor in a cohort sampled during active COVID-19. What was sequenced was peripheral blood.

Written as DNA, the CDR3 is TGTGCCAGCAGCTCGGGACAGGGGGGACCCACCATATATTTT. Amino acids: CASSSGQGGPTIYF. This chain connects TRBV7-9 to TRBJ1-3; 11 bases agree with TRBD1. V lost 4 bases to trimming and J lost 9 bases; unmatched junction nucleotides: 5. Looked up from germline, CDR1 is SEHNR and CDR2 is FQNEAQ (reference sequence). This CDR3 region has 14 residues.